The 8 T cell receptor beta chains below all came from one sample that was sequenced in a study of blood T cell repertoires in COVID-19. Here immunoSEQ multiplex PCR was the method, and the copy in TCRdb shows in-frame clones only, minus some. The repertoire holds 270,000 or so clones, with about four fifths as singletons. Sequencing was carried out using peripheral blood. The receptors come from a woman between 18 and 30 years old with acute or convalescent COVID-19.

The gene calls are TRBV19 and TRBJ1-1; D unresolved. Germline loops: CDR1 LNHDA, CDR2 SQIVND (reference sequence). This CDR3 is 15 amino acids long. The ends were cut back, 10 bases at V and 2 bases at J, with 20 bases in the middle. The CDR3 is CAIFQNRETNTEAFF. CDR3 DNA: TGTGCCATCTTTCAGAACCGGGAGACTAACACTGAAGCTTTCTTT.

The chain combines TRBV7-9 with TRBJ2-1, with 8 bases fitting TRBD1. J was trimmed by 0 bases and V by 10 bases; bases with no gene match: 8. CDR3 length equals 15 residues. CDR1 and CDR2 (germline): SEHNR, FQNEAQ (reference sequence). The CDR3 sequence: CATPQGASSYNEQFF. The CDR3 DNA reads TGTGCCACCCCTCAGGGGGCAAGCTCCTACAATGAGCAGTTCTTC.

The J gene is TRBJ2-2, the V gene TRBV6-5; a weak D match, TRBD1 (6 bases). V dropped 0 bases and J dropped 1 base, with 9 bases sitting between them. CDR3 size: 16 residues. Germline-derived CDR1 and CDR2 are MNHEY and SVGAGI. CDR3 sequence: CASSYSGQVNTGELFF. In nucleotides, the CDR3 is TGTGCCAGCAGTTACTCGGGACAAGTGAACACCGGGGAGCTGTTTTTT.

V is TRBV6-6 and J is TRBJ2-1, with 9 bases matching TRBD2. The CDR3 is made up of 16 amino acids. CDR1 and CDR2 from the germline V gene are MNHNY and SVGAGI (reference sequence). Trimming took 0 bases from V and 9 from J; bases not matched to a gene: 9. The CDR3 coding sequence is TGTGCCAGCAGTTACTCGATTGGCGGGAGGGCCAGTGAGCAGTTCTTC. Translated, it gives CASSYSIGGRASEQFF.

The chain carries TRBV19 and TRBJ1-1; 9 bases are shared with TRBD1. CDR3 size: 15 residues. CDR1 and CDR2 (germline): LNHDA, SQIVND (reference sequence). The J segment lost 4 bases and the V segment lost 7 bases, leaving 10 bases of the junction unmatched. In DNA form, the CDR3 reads TGTGCCAGTACTACTCCCGGGACAGGGTTCACTGAAGCTTTCTTT. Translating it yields CASTTPGTGFTEAFF.

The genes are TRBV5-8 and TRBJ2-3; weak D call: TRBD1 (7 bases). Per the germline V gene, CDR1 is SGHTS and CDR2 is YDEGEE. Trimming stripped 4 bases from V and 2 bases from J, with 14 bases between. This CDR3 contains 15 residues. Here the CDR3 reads CASSPRGDNTDTQYF. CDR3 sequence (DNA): TGTGCCAGCAGCCCCAGGGGGGACAACACAGATACGCAGTATTTT. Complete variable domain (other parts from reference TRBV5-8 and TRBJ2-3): EAGVTQSPTHLIKTRGQQATLRCSPISGHTSVYWYQQALGLGLQFLLWYDEGEERNRGNFPPRFSGRQFPNYSSELNVNALELEDSALYLCASSPRGDNTDTQYFGPGTRLTVL.

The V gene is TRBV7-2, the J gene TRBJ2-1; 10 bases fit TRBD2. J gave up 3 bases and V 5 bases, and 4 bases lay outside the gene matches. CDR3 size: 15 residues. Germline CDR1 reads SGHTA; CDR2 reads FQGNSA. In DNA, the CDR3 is TGTGCCAGCAGCCTCCTAGCGGGAGTCTACAATGAGCAGTTCTTC. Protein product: CASSLLAGVYNEQFF.

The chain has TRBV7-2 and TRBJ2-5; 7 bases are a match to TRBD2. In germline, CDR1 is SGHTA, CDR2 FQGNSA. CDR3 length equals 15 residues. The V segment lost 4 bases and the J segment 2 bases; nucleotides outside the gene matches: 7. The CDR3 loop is CASSYRLAAQETQYF. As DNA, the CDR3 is TGTGCCAGCAGCTACCGACTAGCAGCACAAGAGACCCAGTACTTC. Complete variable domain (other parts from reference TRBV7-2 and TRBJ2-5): GAGVSQSPSNKVTEKGKDVELRCDPISGHTALYWYRQSLGQGLEFLIYFQGNSAPDKSGLPSDRFSAERTGGSVSTLTIQRTQQEDSAVYLCASSYRLAAQETQYFGPGTRLLVL.